This T cell receptor (beta chain) was sequenced in a study of metastatic and nonmetastatic thyroid tumors. Study-wide background: It was across blood and tumor or nodule tissue from malignant and benign thyroid patients that repertoires were compared. Study conclusions and caveats: Reports indicated that malignant thyroid tumors showed significantly higher TCR beta diversity than benign nodules did, in blood and tumor.

As originally analysed: The authors used CDR3 differences across clinicopathological groups to build a distant-metastasis classifier for papillary thyroid cancer. TCRdb reanalyzed the PCR reads via MiXCR. The V and J calls and clone size are TCRdb's, not the authors'. The sample contains 30,000 to 35,000 clones, around 28% of which appear only once. For this clone: Its target is unknown.

Among the patients, none had received any treatment before thyroid surgery. Sequencing was done on a sample of blood. The receptor was derived from a female donor with papillary thyroid cancer or a benign thyroid nodule (not recorded which). Some clones in this sample may be carry-over from other donors' samples.

The CDR3 sequence: CASSSTGSYNEQFF. CDR3 sequence (DNA): TGTGCCAGCAGTTCGACAGGTTCCTACAATGAGCAGTTCTTC. The chain combines TRBV12-3 or TRBV12-4 with TRBJ2-1; TRBD1 is a possible D gene (6 bases). V was trimmed by 4 bases and J by 1 base, leaving 8 bases between them. The CDR3 covers 14 residues.